A selection of T cell receptor beta chains follows, all from one sample in a study of blood T cell repertoires in COVID-19. Sequencing used immunoSEQ multiplex PCR; TCRdb keeps in-frame clones, though not all of them. This table has about 200,000 clones, approximately 82% appearing once. The sequenced sample consisted of peripheral blood. All receptors come from a human donor with acute or convalescent COVID-19. The donor label of this sample is uncertain. CDR3s include the opening cysteine and the closing phenylalanine or tryptophan. D genes are given only for firm matches. For some rows the clone size is stated as once, few or many, or as a class when expanded; others skip it.

D gene: -; V gene: TRBV29-1; J gene: TRBJ2-3; clone size: -; CDR3 protein: CSVIRGGDTQYF; CDR3 DNA: TGCAGCGTTATAAGGGGGGGAGATACGCAGTATTTT
D gene: TRBD2; V gene: TRBV5-1; J gene: TRBJ2-5; clone size: -; CDR3 protein: CASSLGELAGGRETQYF; CDR3 DNA: TGCGCCAGCAGCTTGGGAGAACTAGCGGGAGGGAGAGAGACCCAGTACTTC
D gene: -; V gene: TRBV6-5; J gene: TRBJ2-1; clone size: -; CDR3 protein: CASSYTGLSHGVEQFF; CDR3 DNA: TGTGCCAGCAGCTACACCGGACTCTCACATGGGGTTGAGCAGTTCTTC
D gene: -; V gene: TRBV4-2; J gene: TRBJ1-3; clone size: once; CDR3 protein: CASSQGGGRYGNTIYF; CDR3 DNA: TGTGCCAGCAGCCAGGGAGGGGGGAGGTACGGAAACACCATATATTTT
D gene: TRBD2; V gene: TRBV28; J gene: TRBJ2-7; clone size: -; CDR3 protein: CASSLLGGYEQYF; CDR3 DNA: TGTGCCAGCAGTTTGCTGGGGGGGTACGAGCAGTACTTC
D gene: TRBD2; V gene: TRBV3-1/TRBV3-2; J gene: TRBJ2-5; clone size: -; CDR3 protein: CASSSRGGAVETQYF; CDR3 DNA: TGTGCCAGCAGCTCCCGGGGGGGGGCCGTGGAGACCCAGTACTTC
D gene: TRBD1; V gene: TRBV7-2; J gene: TRBJ2-7; clone size: few; CDR3 protein: CASSLTGVSEQYF; CDR3 DNA: TGTGCCAGCAGCTTAACAGGGGTAAGCGAGCAGTACTTC
D gene: -; V gene: TRBV14; J gene: TRBJ1-1; clone size: -; CDR3 protein: CASSPQGNTEAFF; CDR3 DNA: TGTGCCAGCAGCCCCCAGGGGAACACTGAAGCTTTCTTT
D gene: -; V gene: TRBV7-2; J gene: TRBJ2-1; clone size: -; CDR3 protein: CASSNPGQRGNEQFF; CDR3 DNA: TGTGCCAGCAGCAACCCCGGACAGCGGGGCAATGAGCAGTTCTTC
D gene: -; V gene: TRBV18; J gene: TRBJ1-5; clone size: -; CDR3 protein: CASSPSIGSNQPQHF; CDR3 DNA: TGTGCCAGCTCACCGTCTATTGGGAGCAATCAGCCCCAACATTTT
D gene: TRBD1; V gene: TRBV6-5; J gene: TRBJ2-5; clone size: -; CDR3 protein: CASMRQGFQETQYF; CDR3 DNA: TGTGCCAGCATGCGACAGGGGTTCCAAGAGACCCAGTACTTC
D gene: -; V gene: TRBV4-2; J gene: TRBJ2-6; clone size: -; CDR3 protein: CASSQDAGSSGANVLTF; CDR3 DNA: TGTGCCAGCAGCCAAGACGCGGGGAGCTCTGGGGCCAACGTCCTGACTTTC
D gene: -; V gene: TRBV27; J gene: TRBJ1-5; clone size: -; CDR3 protein: CASSPLYGPQHF; CDR3 DNA: TGTGCCAGCAGTCCGCTGTATGGCCCCCAGCATTTT
D gene: TRBD1; V gene: TRBV2; J gene: TRBJ2-7; clone size: medium-sized; CDR3 protein: CASSEGTGSYEQYF; CDR3 DNA: TGTGCCAGCAGTGAAGGGACAGGGTCATACGAGCAGTACTTC
D gene: -; V gene: TRBV12-3/TRBV12-4; J gene: TRBJ1-6; clone size: few; CDR3 protein: CASSKGETLHF; CDR3 DNA: TGTGCCAGCAGTAAAGGCGAGACACTCCACTTT
D gene: TRBD1; V gene: TRBV10-2; J gene: TRBJ1-2; clone size: few; CDR3 protein: CASRSTGIYGYTF; CDR3 DNA: TGCGCCAGCAGATCGACAGGGATCTATGGCTACACCTTC
D gene: -; V gene: TRBV6-5; J gene: TRBJ2-7; clone size: -; CDR3 protein: CASSYSTTSSYEQYF; CDR3 DNA: TGTGCCAGCAGTTACTCGACGACTTCCAGCTACGAGCAGTACTTC
D gene: -; V gene: TRBV30; J gene: TRBJ1-5; clone size: -; CDR3 protein: CAWSPPGGMAQPQHF; CDR3 DNA: TGTGCCTGGAGTCCGCCCGGGGGGATGGCTCAGCCCCAGCATTTT
D gene: TRBD2; V gene: TRBV9; J gene: TRBJ2-1; clone size: -; CDR3 protein: CASSPTSGRAGNEQFF; CDR3 DNA: TGTGCCAGCAGCCCCACTAGCGGGAGGGCCGGCAATGAGCAGTTCTTC
D gene: -; V gene: TRBV5-1; J gene: TRBJ2-6; clone size: -; CDR3 protein: CASSQQAGANVLTF; CDR3 DNA: TGCGCCAGCTCCCAGCAGGCTGGGGCCAACGTCCTGACTTTC
D gene: TRBD1; V gene: TRBV10-1; J gene: TRBJ1-4; clone size: once; CDR3 protein: CASSDPGQGNEKLFF; CDR3 DNA: TGCGCCAGCAGTGATCCGGGACAGGGTAATGAAAAACTGTTTTTT